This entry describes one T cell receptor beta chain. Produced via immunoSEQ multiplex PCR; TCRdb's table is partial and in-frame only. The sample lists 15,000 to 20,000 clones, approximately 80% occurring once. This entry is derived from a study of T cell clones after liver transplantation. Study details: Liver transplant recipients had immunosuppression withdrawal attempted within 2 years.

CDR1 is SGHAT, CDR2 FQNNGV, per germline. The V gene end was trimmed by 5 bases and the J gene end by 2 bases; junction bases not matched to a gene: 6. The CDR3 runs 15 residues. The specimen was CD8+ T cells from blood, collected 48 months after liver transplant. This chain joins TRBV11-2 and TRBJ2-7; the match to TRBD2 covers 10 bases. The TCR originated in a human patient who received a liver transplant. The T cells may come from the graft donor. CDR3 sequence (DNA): TGTGCCAGCAGCGTTACTAGCGGGGATACCTACGAGCAGTACTTC. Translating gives CASSVTSGDTYEQYF.